The 22 T cell receptor beta chains below were found in one sample sequenced in a study of T cells in narcolepsy. The method was immunoSEQ multiplex PCR; TCRdb's version includes in-frame clones alone and lacks a portion of them. The table has 7,700 or so clones, about 61% seen once. The sequenced material came from CD45RA- memory CD8+ T cells from PBMCs. The receptors come from a human donor with narcolepsy.

The V call is TRBV7-6, the J call TRBJ1-4; 7 bases are shared with TRBD1. CDR1 and CDR2 from the germline V gene are SGHVS and FNYEAQ. The J segment lost 8 bases and the V segment lost 5 bases, leaving 20 bases of the junction unmatched. There are 18 residues in the CDR3. Here the CDR3 DNA reads TGTGCCAGCAGCCTAGGCACTGGACAGGCCCCAACCTGGGAAAAACTGTTTTTT. Translated, it gives CASSLGTGQAPTWEKLFF.

This clone has a handful of counts. Mismatch with germline at one junction end may stem from a read error. J is TRBJ2-5 and V is TRBV7-2; D perhaps matches TRBD2 (5 bases). Looked up from germline, CDR1 is SGHTA and CDR2 is FQGNSA. The CDR3 loop spans 13 amino acids. The CDR3 sequence: CASSSGGGETQYF. The DNA for the CDR3 is TGTGCTAGCAGCTCTGGAGGAGGAGAGACCCAGTACTTC.

Worth noting for this clone: A single base separates this from a much larger clone, so it may be a read error. The V gene is TRBV5-6, the J gene TRBJ2-7; possibly TRBD1 or TRBD2 for D (5 bases each). The CDR3 runs 14 residues. Germline V gene sequence: CDR1 SGHDT, CDR2 YYEEEE. V was trimmed by 4 bases and J by 5 bases, leaving 16 bases between them. The CDR3 coding sequence is TGTGCCAGCAGCGGCAACCGGGACGGCCACGAGCAGTACTTC. Translation gives CASSGNRDGHEQYF.

This clone appeared a few times. The chain joins TRBV6-7 to TRBJ1-2; D not certain. TRBV6-7 has ORF status, its function being uncertain. V was trimmed by 6 bases and J by 8 bases, leaving 13 bases between them. CDR3 length: 12 amino acids. The CDR3 DNA sequence: TGTGCCAGCAGCCTCCCCGGACGAGGCTACACCTTC. Its translation: CASSLPGRGYTF.

The chain uses TRBV4-3 and TRBJ2-3; D is unresolved. Germline V gene lookup returns CDR1 LGHNA and CDR2 YSLEER. The CDR3 totals 18 residues. Trimming cost V 0 bases and J 0 bases, with 16 bases left between them. CDR3 sequence reads: CASSQEGWTTSSTDTQYF. CDR3 in DNA: TGCGCCAGCAGCCAAGAAGGATGGACCACCTCTAGCACAGATACGCAGTATTTT.

By share, this clone ranks as medium-sized. The gene calls are TRBV10-2 and TRBJ2-3; no reliable D call. CDR3 length: 12 residues. The V end was cut by 8 bases, the J end by 6 bases, with 12 bases between. Germline-derived CDR1 and CDR2 are WSHSY and SAAADI. Here the CDR3 DNA reads TGCGCCAGCCTCATGGGGTGGGATACGCAGTATTTT. It codes for CASLMGWDTQYF.

The J gene is TRBJ1-1, the V gene TRBV4-3, with D perhaps TRBD1 (5 bases). CDR1 and CDR2 (germline): LGHNA, YSLEER. Trimming pared 1 base from V and 3 bases from J, leaving 18 bases between. The CDR3 covers 17 residues. CDR3 bases: TGCGCCAGCAGCCAAGTTTATTGGAGGGGCTACGACACTGAAGCTTTCTTT. This gives the protein CASSQVYWRGYDTEAFF.

The chain is built from TRBV27 and TRBJ2-5; 7 nucleotides line up with TRBD1. J lost 2 bases, V lost 10 bases, and 7 bases had no gene match. The CDR3 extends over 13 amino acids. Germline V CDR1 and CDR2: MNHEY, SMNVEV (reference sequence). CDR3 region: CANALGQQETQYF. The CDR3 DNA follows: TGTGCCAACGCCCTGGGACAGCAAGAGACCCAGTACTTC.

The chain recombines TRBV6-1 with TRBJ2-3, with D uncertain. The ends were cut back, 7 bases at V and 2 bases at J, with 16 bases in the middle. The CDR3 runs to 15 residues. The germline V gene has CDR1 MNHNS and CDR2 SASEGT. As DNA, the CDR3 is TGTGCCAGCAACGCCCAAGGAGAATTCACAGATACGCAGTATTTT. Protein product: CASNAQGEFTDTQYF.

The chain recombines TRBV4-1 with TRBJ1-3, with a possible D match to TRBD1 (5 bases). This CDR3 is built from 17 residues. Trimming removed 0 bases at V and 0 bases at J, with 12 bases between. CDR1 and CDR2 (germline): MGHRA, YSYEKL. CDR3 DNA: TGCGCCAGCAGCCAAGACCCCCCCCAGGGCTCTGGAAACACCATATATTTT. This translates into CASSQDPPQGSGNTIYF.

V and J are TRBV4-3 and TRBJ2-3; D perhaps matches TRBD2 (5 bases). V was trimmed by 1 base and J by 3 bases, leaving 11 bases between them. This CDR3 spans 15 amino acids. The germline CDR1 and CDR2 sequences are LGHNA and YSLEER. The CDR3 loop is CASSQAFGETDTQYF. The DNA for the CDR3 is TGCGCCAGCAGCCAAGCTTTTGGGGAGACAGATACGCAGTATTTT.

This chain links TRBV4-2 with TRBJ2-7; TRBD2 is a possible D gene (6 bases). Germline V lookup: CDR1 LGHNA, CDR2 YNFKEQ. The CDR3 runs to 16 residues. V was shortened by 0 bases and J by 1 base, with 13 bases between the two germline ends. The CDR3 loop reads CASSQEEGTPSYEQYF. The CDR3 DNA sequence: TGTGCCAGCAGCCAAGAGGAAGGGACTCCTTCCTACGAGCAGTACTTC.

This clone ranks as large (0.1 to 1%). The gene calls are TRBV7-9 and TRBJ1-4, with TRBD1 as a possible D gene (5 bases). This CDR3 is 15 amino acids long. Germline CDR1 is SEHNR and CDR2 is FQNEAQ (reference sequence). Trimming took off 3 bases at V and 7 bases at J, with 15 bases between the two ends. The CDR3 sequence is CASSLAGIGGEKLFF. Written as DNA, the CDR3 is TGTGCCAGCAGCTTGGCAGGAATTGGGGGTGAAAAACTGTTTTTT.

This chain joins TRBV6-1 and TRBJ1-5; D call uncertain. Per germline, CDR1 MNHNS and CDR2 SASEGT. CDR3 length equals 15 residues. V was shortened by 7 bases and J by 7 bases, with 20 bases between the two germline ends. CDR3 loop: CASTGGREARQPQHF. CDR3 coding DNA: TGTGCCAGCACCGGAGGGCGCGAGGCGAGACAGCCCCAGCATTTT.

V gene TRBV5-3 combines with J gene TRBJ2-1; possibly TRBD2 for D (6 bases). TRBV5-3 is treated as an ORF (open reading frame) with a function not yet certain. V shed 5 bases and J shed 3 bases, with 12 bases lying between them. The CDR3 is 14 residues long. CDR3 sequence reads: CARRGGLFYNEQFF. The CDR3 DNA reads TGTGCCAGAAGGGGGGGACTCTTCTACAATGAGCAGTTCTTC.

The chain carries TRBV7-9 and TRBJ2-1; 14 bases align to TRBD2. Germline V gene data show CDR1 as SEHNR and CDR2 as FQNEAQ (reference sequence). The CDR3 is 16 amino acids. With 5 bases clipped from V and 12 bases from J, the junction kept 12 bases outside the gene matches. As DNA, the CDR3 is TGTGCCAGCAGCCCCTCCGGGACTAGCGGGGGTACGGGGCAGTTCTTC. Protein sequence: CASSPSGTSGGTGQFF.

V gene TRBV30 combines with J gene TRBJ1-2, with 8 nucleotides matching TRBD1. With 1 base clipped from V and 8 bases from J, the junction kept 3 bases outside the gene matches. The CDR3 covers 12 residues. Germline assignment: CDR1 GTSNPN and CDR2 SVGIG (reference sequence). As DNA, the CDR3 is TGTGCCTGGAGTGGGGGGACAGGCGGCTACACCTTC. Encoded protein: CAWSGGTGGYTF.

In regard to this clone: A single base is all that separates this from a far larger clone, so a read error is likely. This chain joins TRBV7-3 and TRBJ1-4; TRBD1 is a possible D gene (5 bases). The CDR3 is 15 residues long. The germline CDR1 and CDR2 sequences are SGHTA and FQGTGA. CDR3: CTSSLAGIGGEKLFF. CDR3 bases: TGTACCAGCAGCTTGGCAGGAATTGGGGGTGAAAAACTGTTTTTT. The whole variable domain, filled in from reference TRBV7-3 and TRBJ1-4, reads GAGVSQTPSNKVTEKGKYVELRCDPISGHTALYWYRQSLGQGPEFLIYFQGTGAADDSGLPNDRFFAVRPEGSVSTLKIQRTERGDSAVYLCTSSLAGIGGEKLFFGSGTQLSVL.

A note on this clone: One junction end disagrees with the germline gene, perhaps due to a read error. The rearrangement joins TRBV4-3 to TRBJ2-1; 10 nucleotides align to TRBD2. This CDR3 region has 16 residues. The germline CDR1 and CDR2 sequences are LGHNA and YSLEER. CDR3: CAGSQDVSGGYNEQFF. The CDR3 nucleotides read TGCGCCGGCAGCCAAGATGTTAGCGGGGGGTACAATGAGCAGTTCTTC.

V usage is TRBV6-6 and J usage is TRBJ2-1, with TRBD2 matching 11 bases. The CDR3 is 15 residues long. The germline V gene encodes CDR1 MNHNY and CDR2 SVGAGI (reference sequence). The J segment lost 2 bases and the V segment lost 4 bases, leaving 1 base of the junction unmatched. The CDR3 bases are TGTGCCAGCAGTTTTAGCGGGGGGGCCTACAATGAGCAGTTCTTC. As protein: CASSFSGGAYNEQFF.

The genes are TRBV4-1 and TRBJ1-6; weak D call: TRBD1 (5 bases). The germline V gene has CDR1 MGHRA and CDR2 YSYEKL. V lost 0 bases and J lost 13, with 10 bases in between. The CDR3 has 13 residues. For the CDR3, the DNA is TGCGCCAGCAGCCAAGAATTTTGGGGGCCCCTCCACTTT. Translated, it gives CASSQEFWGPLHF.

This clone has only a few counts. The V and J genes are TRBV4-1 and TRBJ1-1; perhaps TRBD1 as D (5 bases). V shed 0 bases and J shed 7 bases, with 12 bases lying between them. Germline values: CDR1 MGHRA, CDR2 YSYEKL. This CDR3 region has 14 residues. CDR3 loop: CASSQDLGQDEAFF. As DNA, the CDR3 is TGCGCCAGCAGCCAAGATCTCGGACAAGATGAAGCTTTCTTT.